A single sample gave rise to the 17 T cell receptor beta chains below, sequenced in a study of T cell responses to AZD1222 COVID-19 vaccine. Assay used: immunoSEQ multiplex PCR; TCRdb lists only in-frame clones, some missing. The table shows under 95,000 clones, with over 85% occurring only once. Specimen: peripheral blood, collected on day 0 of AZD1222 vaccination. The source is an adult in good health.

The chain links TRBV20-1 to TRBJ2-1; no clear D gene. The germline V and J ends were trimmed by 6 bases and 9 bases, with 12 bases remaining between them. Germline CDR1 reads DFQATT; CDR2 reads SNEGSKA (reference sequence). The CDR3 is made up of 11 amino acids. The CDR3 reads CSALGLGEQFF. In nucleotides, the CDR3 is TGCAGTGCCCTCGGGCTTGGTGAGCAGTTCTTC.

The chain carries TRBV15 and TRBJ2-7; D gene ambiguous. This CDR3 contains 15 residues. Germline assignment: CDR1 LNHNV and CDR2 YYDKDF (reference sequence). Trimming removed 1 base at V and 9 bases at J, with 19 bases between. CDR3 bases: TGTGCCACCAGCAGAGTGGCGTCCACGGACCCTGTGCAGTACTTC. Its translation is CATSRVASTDPVQYF.

This rearrangement joins TRBV30 to TRBJ1-4, with TRBD1 matching over 7 bases. Germline CDR1 GTSNPN, CDR2 SVGIG (reference sequence). Unmatched junction bases numbered 10, after V lost 4 bases and J lost 8 bases. The CDR3 length is 14 residues. As DNA, the CDR3 is TGTGCCTGGAACCAGGGGGTACTAAAGGAAAAACTGTTTTTT. It specifies CAWNQGVLKEKLFF.

The chain has TRBV7-6 and TRBJ2-2, with D possibly matching TRBD1 (7 bases). V lost 4 bases and J 3 bases, leaving 12 bases between the germline ends. Germline loops: CDR1 SGHVS, CDR2 FNYEAQ. This CDR3 spans 15 amino acids. The CDR3 region is CASSSAGGYTGELFF. The CDR3 nucleotides are TGTGCCAGCAGCTCAGCAGGGGGGTACACCGGGGAGCTGTTTTTT.

V and J are TRBV4-1 and TRBJ1-2, with D uncertain. Germline loops: CDR1 MGHRA, CDR2 YSYEKL. The CDR3 extends over 14 amino acids. The V end lost 3 bases, the J end lost 4 bases, and 12 bases lay between the germline ends. CDR3 coding DNA: TGCGCCAGCAGCCAGGCGAATACCCTCTATGGCTACACCTTC. This sequence encodes CASSQANTLYGYTF.

The chain uses TRBV5-6 and TRBJ1-4; TRBD1 agrees at 9 bases. CDR1 is SGHDT, CDR2 YYEEEE, per germline. V shed 4 bases, J shed 7 bases, and the junction held 8 bases outside the gene matches. This CDR3 is 15 amino acids long. The CDR3 DNA reads TGTGCCAGCAGCACCCGGACAGGGGAGGTTGAAAAACTGTTTTTT. Encoded protein: CASSTRTGEVEKLFF.

V is TRBV9 and J is TRBJ2-2, with D uncertain. The V end was cut by 4 bases, the J end by 5 bases, with 6 bases between. The CDR3 covers 12 residues. CDR1 and CDR2 from the germline V gene are SGDLS and YYNGEE. CDR3 coding DNA: TGTGCCAGCAGCCCCCGGACCGGGGAGCTGTTTTTT. It yields the protein CASSPRTGELFF. Full variable domain (rest looked up from reference TRBV9 and TRBJ2-2): DSGVTQTPKHLITATGQRVTLRCSPRSGDLSVYWYQQSLDQGLQFLIQYYNGEERAKGNILERFSAQQFPDLHSELNLSSLELGDSALYFCASSPRTGELFFGEGSRLTVL.

This chain links TRBV19 with TRBJ1-3; D uncertain. V was cut by 1 base and J by 0 bases, with 7 bases left in between. This CDR3 spans 15 amino acids. Germline-derived CDR1 and CDR2 are LNHDA and SQIVND (reference sequence). The CDR3 DNA sequence: TGTGCCAGTAGTATAGGAACAGCCTCTGGAAACACCATATATTTT. This sequence encodes CASSIGTASGNTIYF.

V usage is TRBV6-6 and J usage is TRBJ1-5, with 10 bases lining up with TRBD1. V gave up 5 bases and J gave up 5 bases; unmatched junction bases: 9. This CDR3 comprises 16 residues. Per germline, CDR1 MNHNY and CDR2 SVGAGI (reference sequence). The CDR3 DNA sequence: TGTGCCAGCAGTCCGCGGGACAGGGGCGGTTATCAGCCCCAGCATTTT. It specifies CASSPRDRGGYQPQHF.

V gene TRBV6-6 combines with J gene TRBJ1-5; D not certain. The CDR3 length is 11 residues. V shed 4 bases and J shed 9 bases, with 7 bases lying between them. Germline V CDR1 and CDR2: MNHNY, SVGAGI (reference sequence). The DNA for the CDR3 is TGTGCCAGCAGTTCCCCTTGGCCCCAGCATTTT. It yields the protein CASSSPWPQHF.

The CDR3 DNA sequence: TGTGCCAGCGGAAGTAGCGGGGGGGGCAAGGATACGCAGTATTTT. Translating it yields CASGSSGGGKDTQYF. This rearrangement joins TRBV6-5 to TRBJ2-3; TRBD2 agrees at 11 bases. Trimming took 8 bases from V and 6 from J; bases not matched to a gene: 10. Germline V gene sequence: CDR1 MNHEY, CDR2 SVGAGI. The CDR3 extends over 15 amino acids.

This clone has just a few counts. The gene calls are TRBV6-2 or TRBV6-3 and TRBJ2-7; 9 nucleotides match TRBD2. This CDR3 has 17 amino acids. Germline CDR1 and CDR2: MNHEY and SVGEGT. The V gene end was trimmed by 4 bases and the J gene end by 0 bases; junction bases not matched to a gene: 10. CDR3: CASSSPTSGRGSYEQYF. In DNA, the CDR3 is TGTGCCAGCAGTTCCCCGACTAGCGGAAGAGGCTCCTACGAGCAGTACTTC.

The chain has TRBV7-8 and TRBJ2-7; 9 bases map to TRBD1. J gave up 2 bases and V 1 base, and 9 bases lay outside the gene matches. Germline-derived CDR1 and CDR2 are SGHVS and FQNEAQ. The CDR3 runs 17 residues. This CDR3 reads CASSLGWTGEGTYEQYF. The CDR3, as DNA: TGTGCCAGCAGCTTAGGATGGACAGGGGAGGGGACCTACGAGCAGTACTTC.

This chain links TRBV21-1 with TRBJ2-2; the table's D call of TRBD2 was not tested on the DNA. TRBV21-1 is deemed a pseudogene. The CDR3 spans 14 residues. For the CDR3, the DNA is TGTGCCAGCAGCAAGAGACGGGGTAGCCGGGAGCTGTTTTTT. It specifies CASSKRRGSRELFF.

This CDR3 reads CASSEALSGGTDTQYF. CDR3 bases: TGTGCCAGCAGTGAAGCTCTAAGCGGAGGCACAGATACGCAGTATTTT. The chain combines TRBV2 with TRBJ2-3, with a possible D match to TRBD2 (5 bases). Deletions cut 0 bases from V and 1 base from J, with 11 bases between. Per the germline V gene, CDR1 is SNHLY and CDR2 is FYNNEI. This CDR3 has 16 residues.

This chain uses TRBV6-1 with TRBJ2-2, with D maybe TRBD1 (6 bases). V was pared by 0 bases and J by 4 bases, with 9 bases between. CDR1 is MNHNS and CDR2 is SASEGT in the germline V gene. The CDR3 is 15 amino acids. The CDR3 spells CASSEAQGFTGELFF. The CDR3 DNA reads as TGTGCCAGCAGTGAAGCACAGGGATTCACCGGGGAGCTGTTTTTT.

V gene TRBV2 combines with J gene TRBJ2-2; D is possibly TRBD1 or TRBD2 (5 bases each). CDR1 is SNHLY, CDR2 FYNNEI, per germline. The CDR3 covers 13 residues. The ends were cut back, 8 bases at V and 6 bases at J, with 13 bases in the middle. DNA of the CDR3: TGTGCCAGCGGGCGCATGGGGGCCGGGGAGCTGTTTTTT. It translates to CASGRMGAGELFF.